This entry is about one TCR beta chain. Profiling relied on immunoSEQ multiplex PCR, and the TCRdb table lists in-frame clones only, not all of them. The sample has 200,000 to 250,000 clones; around 88% are singletons. The data originate from a study of blood T cell repertoires in COVID-19. At the level of the study: Italy, Spain and the United States were the sources of the convalescent and acute COVID-19 samples.

Participants' own reports of clinical history determined their cohort assignment. This CDR3 region has 15 residues. The germline V gene encodes CDR1 MDHEN and CDR2 SYDVKM. Trimming cost V 4 bases and J 7 bases, with 16 bases left between them. The chain employs TRBV28 and TRBJ1-4; D gene uncertain. Sequencing was performed on PBMCs or T cells enriched from blood (not recorded which). The clonotype comes from a woman between 50 and 59 years old who had recovered from COVID-19. CDR3 DNA: TGTGCCAGCAGTTCCCGGAGGAGGGCGAGTGAAAAACTGTTTTTT. Its protein product is CASSSRRRASEKLFF.